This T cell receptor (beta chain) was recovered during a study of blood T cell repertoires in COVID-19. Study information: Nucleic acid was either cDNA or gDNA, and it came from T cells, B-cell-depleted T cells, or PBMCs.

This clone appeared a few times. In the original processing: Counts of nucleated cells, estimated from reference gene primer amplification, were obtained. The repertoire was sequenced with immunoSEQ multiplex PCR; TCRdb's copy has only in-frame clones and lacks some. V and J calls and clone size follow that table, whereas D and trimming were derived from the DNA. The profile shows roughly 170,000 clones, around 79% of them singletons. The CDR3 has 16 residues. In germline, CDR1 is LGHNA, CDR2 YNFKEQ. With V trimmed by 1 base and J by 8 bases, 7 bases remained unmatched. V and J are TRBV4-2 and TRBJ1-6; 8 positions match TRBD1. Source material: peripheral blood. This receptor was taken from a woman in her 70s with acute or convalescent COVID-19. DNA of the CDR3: TGTGCCAGCAGCCAAGTCACCGGACAGGGCCATTCACCCCTCCACTTT. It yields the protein CASSQVTGQGHSPLHF.